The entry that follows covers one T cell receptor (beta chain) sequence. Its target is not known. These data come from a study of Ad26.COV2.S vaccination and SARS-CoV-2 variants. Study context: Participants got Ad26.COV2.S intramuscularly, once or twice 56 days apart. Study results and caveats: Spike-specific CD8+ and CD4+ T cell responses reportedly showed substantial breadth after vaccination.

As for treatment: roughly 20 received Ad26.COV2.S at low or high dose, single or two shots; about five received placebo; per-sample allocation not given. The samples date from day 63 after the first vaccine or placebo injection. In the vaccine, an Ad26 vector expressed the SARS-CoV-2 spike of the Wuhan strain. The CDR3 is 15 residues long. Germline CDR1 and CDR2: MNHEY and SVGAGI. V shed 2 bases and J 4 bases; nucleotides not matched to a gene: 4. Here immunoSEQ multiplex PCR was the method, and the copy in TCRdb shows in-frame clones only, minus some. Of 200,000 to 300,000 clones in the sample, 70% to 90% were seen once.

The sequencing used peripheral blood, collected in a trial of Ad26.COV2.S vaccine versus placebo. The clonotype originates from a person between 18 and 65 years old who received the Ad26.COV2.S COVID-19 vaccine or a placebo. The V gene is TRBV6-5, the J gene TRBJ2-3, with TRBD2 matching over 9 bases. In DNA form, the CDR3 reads TGTGCCAGCAGTTACCAGCGGGAGGAAGCAGATACGCAGTATTTT. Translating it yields CASSYQREEADTQYF.